Sequencing of this T cell receptor (beta chain) was carried out in a study of CD8 T cells in ankylosing spondylitis. A few counts support this clonotype. Making the TCR beta libraries involved quantitative 5'-RACE with molecular barcodes. TCRdb used MiXCR to reprocess the 5' RACE reads, holding one entry per CDR3 protein. The data contain under 250,000 distinct CDR3 sequences, 30% to 40% of them singletons. Germline V gene data show CDR1 as MNHNS and CDR2 as SASEGT. This CDR3 region has 18 residues. Trimming removed 5 bases from V and 2 bases from J; junction bases left unmatched: 16. The receptor was isolated from a male donor with ankylosing spondylitis or in good health (not recorded which). Sequencing was carried out using blood, either unsorted or a sorted T cell fraction (not recorded which). The chain combines TRBV6-1 with TRBJ2-3; 7 nucleotides agree with TRBD2. The CDR3 region is CASSTPRPNRDYTDTQYF. The CDR3 coding sequence is TGTGCCAGCAGTACCCCTCGGCCGAACCGGGACTACACAGATACGCAGTATTTT.